A selection of T cell receptor beta chains follows, all from one sample in a study of OX40 agonist ivuxolimab in advanced cancers. Assay: immunoSEQ multiplex PCR; the TCRdb copy retains only in-frame clones and omits some. The data show some 27,000 clones, 65% to 90% seen once. The material was CD4+ or CD8+ T cells sorted from blood, obtained in a trial of the OX40 agonist ivuxolimab. Receptor source: an adult with an advanced solid tumor such as melanoma, head and neck, liver or kidney cancer. Each CDR3 is given with its conserved first and last residue.

J | V | CDR3
TRBJ2-3 | TRBV4-3 | CASSPRDSHTDTQYF
TRBJ2-7 | TRBV5-1 | CASRSTDSYEQYF
TRBJ2-7 | TRBV21-1 | CASSPGNEQYF
TRBJ2-7 | TRBV13 | CASSLAYEQYF
TRBJ2-6 | TRBV13 | CASSPRGQGARGANVLTF
TRBJ2-5 | TRBV11-1 | CASRIAGGLKQETQYF
TRBJ2-1 | TRBV2 | CASSLSVEQFF
TRBJ2-5 | TRBV25-1 | CASSEDTSGSLGETQYF
TRBJ2-7 | TRBV5-4 | CASSFGPPYEQYF
TRBJ1-2 | TRBV4-2 | CASSLLWTGNGYTF
TRBJ1-1 | TRBV28 | CASSPYRTGFATEAFF
TRBJ2-3 | TRBV4-3 | CASSQDPLATTDTQYF
TRBJ1-1 | TRBV6-5 | CASKVDRGRPEAFF
TRBJ2-3 | TRBV27 | CASSLWGDRTDTQYF
TRBJ2-1 | TRBV7-9 | CASSSTTSGNRYEQFF
TRBJ2-7 | TRBV4-3 | CASSQGSGTGYEQYF
TRBJ1-1 | TRBV7-9 | CASSLVQGVNTEAFF
TRBJ2-6 | TRBV9 | CASSVRDGSSGANVLTF
NA | TRBV28 | CASSLSGRYEQYF
TRBJ1-2 | TRBV30 | CAWGGQYYGYTF
TRBJ2-1 | TRBV27 | CASSRGTSVYNEQFF
TRBJ2-2 | TRBV5-1 | CASSLVLGELFF
TRBJ2-1 | TRBV6-6 | CATASGVYNEQFF
TRBJ2-1 | TRBV2 | CASGDSLNEQFF
TRBJ2-3 | TRBV18 | CASSPGDRGYTDTQYF
TRBJ2-1 | TRBV18 | CASSGGTGQFF
TRBJ2-7 | TRBV13 | CASSLGSGSYEQYF
TRBJ1-5 | TRBV7-9 | CASSSWGQDNQPQHF
TRBJ2-1 | TRBV12-5 | CASGTSGGYNEQFF
NA | TRBV7-6 | CASSAPRTGGRYEQYF
TRBJ2-1 | TRBV13 | CASSSTSGRYNEQFF
TRBJ1-1 | TRBV5-1 | CAPLVYGTAPYF
TRBJ2-3 | TRBV10-3 | CAISSSGGPRLDTQYF
TRBJ2-7 | TRBV9 | CASSPPSYEQYF
TRBJ2-3 | TRBV7-2 | CASSLKWSTDTQYF
TRBJ1-1 | TRBV30 | CAWSVKATSRTEAFF
TRBJ2-7 | TRBV11-2 | CASTRGRGRSSYEQYF
TRBJ1-1 | TRBV4-3 | CASSRGLRTSPEAFF
TRBJ1-3 | TRBV5-1 | CASSQDRSSGNTIYF
TRBJ2-7 | TRBV29-1 | CSVEGSQGSYEQYF
TRBJ2-1 | TRBV15 | CATCAGASYNEQFF
NA | TRBV19 | CATASGSYEQYF
TRBJ2-1 | TRBV4-1 | CASSLRDAGGSYNEQFF
TRBJ2-3 | TRBV11-2 | CASSPFGRKEDTQYF
TRBJ2-1 | TRBV9 | CASTGGSSYNEQFF
TRBJ1-1 | TRBV28 | CASSALGQANEAFF
TRBJ2-1 | TRBV4-1 | CASTLRETLYNEQFF
TRBJ2-2 | TRBV10-3 | CAIRVGNGELFF
TRBJ1-4 | TRBV6-5 | CASGLAAGGSEKLFF
TRBJ2-1 | TRBV1 | CTSSQRESGDEQFF
TRBJ1-2 | TRBV28 | CASSKKNFNYGYTF
TRBJ2-1 | TRBV5-1 | CASSLRGSSHEQFF
TRBJ2-3 | TRBV21-1 | CASTSGTGGRKTDTQYF
TRBJ2-7 | TRBV28 | CASSLSSGGYEQYF
TRBJ1-2 | TRBV9 | CASSVSGGANYGYTF